Below, 19 T cell receptor beta chains from the same sample are listed, as sequenced in a study of vaccination and CD4 T cells after COVID-19. Sequencing of DNA taken from cultured CD4+ T cells relied on the Oncomine TCR Beta short-read assay. In TCRdb, the PCR reads were re-called with MiXCR into one record per CDR3 protein. This table holds about 20,000 distinct CDR3 sequences, less than 55% found once. Treatment of the sample: approximately nine-day PBMC culture with coronavirus spike peptide pools or control peptides (ViraFEST assay). These receptors' antigens are unknown. The sample was CD4+ T cells from blood, cultured in vitro. The receptors shown here come from a human donor who had recovered from COVID-19.

The chain couples TRBV7-3 to TRBJ2-1; 7 positions agree with TRBD2. After removal of 4 bases from V and 7 bases from J, the junction contained 13 bases not matched to a gene. The length of the CDR3 is 16 residues. Germline V gene data show CDR1 as SGHTA and CDR2 as FQGTGA. The DNA for the CDR3 is TGTGCCAGCAGCTCCCTAGCGGTCATCATGGGGAATGAGCAGTTCTTC. Translating it yields CASSSLAVIMGNEQFF.

The chain is built from TRBV20-1 and TRBJ2-3, with 9 bases identical to TRBD2. This CDR3 is 14 amino acids long. The trim removed 6 bases at V and 7 bases at J, leaving 11 bases unmatched. Germline lookup yields CDR1 DFQATT and CDR2 SNEGSKA (reference sequence). The CDR3 DNA sequence: TGCAGTGCGAACAATCAAGCGGGGGGACATACGCAGTATTTT. Translation: CSANNQAGGHTQYF.

V is TRBV20-1 and J is TRBJ1-3; 8 nucleotides agree with TRBD1. The CDR3 contains 15 residues. V lost 6 bases to trimming and J lost 0 bases; unmatched junction nucleotides: 7. Germline lookup yields CDR1 DFQATT and CDR2 SNEGSKA (reference sequence). The DNA for the CDR3 is TGCAGTGCAGCGGACAGGGCCAGCTCTGGAAACACCATATATTTT. This sequence encodes CSAADRASSGNTIYF.

This clonotype has just a few counts. The CDR3 nucleotides read TGTGCCAGCAGTCGCCACGGGACAGGGGACACCGGGGAGCTGTTTTTT. As protein: CASSRHGTGDTGELFF. The chain is built from TRBV27 and TRBJ2-2; 10 nucleotides agree with TRBD1. The trim removed 5 bases at V and 3 bases at J, leaving 6 bases unmatched. The CDR3 length is 16 residues. Germline assignment: CDR1 MNHEY and CDR2 SMNVEV (reference sequence).

The chain couples TRBV7-9 to TRBJ1-5; 9 bases match TRBD1. V dropped 4 bases and J dropped 4; count of bases not matched to a gene: 14. CDR3 length: 18 residues. The germline V gene encodes CDR1 SEHNR and CDR2 FQNEAQ (reference sequence). The CDR3 here is CASSSGGGDRGRNQPQHF. The CDR3 DNA reads as TGTGCCAGCAGCTCCGGGGGTGGAGACAGGGGGAGGAATCAGCCCCAGCATTTT.

This chain connects TRBV4-2 to TRBJ2-4; no reliable D call. This CDR3 is built from 13 residues. Germline CDR1 reads LGHNA; CDR2 reads YNFKEQ. V lost 1 base and J 6 bases, leaving 7 bases between the germline ends. For the CDR3, the DNA is TGTGCCAGCAGCCAAGGTAACGGAAACATTCAGTACTTC. Protein: CASSQGNGNIQYF.

This rearrangement joins TRBV20-1 to TRBJ2-3; tentatively, D is TRBD1 (5 bases). Germline assignment: CDR1 DFQATT and CDR2 SNEGSKA (reference sequence). This CDR3 has 13 residues. Trimming left V 4 bases short and J 0 bases short, with 8 bases between. The CDR3 reads CSATGYSTDTQYF. The CDR3 DNA reads as TGCAGTGCTACAGGGTATAGCACAGATACGCAGTATTTT.

V and J are TRBV6-1 and TRBJ2-2; D perhaps matches TRBD2 (6 bases). The CDR3 is made up of 15 amino acids. The ends were cut back, 5 bases at V and 8 bases at J, with 18 bases in the middle. Germline V lookup: CDR1 MNHNS, CDR2 SASEGT. CDR3 in amino acids: CASSLPRERAGELFF. CDR3 coding DNA: TGTGCCAGCAGTCTTCCCCGGGAGCGGGCAGGGGAGCTGTTTTTT.

The chain couples TRBV2 to TRBJ1-5; D is uncertain. V dropped 4 bases and J dropped 2 bases, with 6 bases sitting between them. Germline V gene lookup returns CDR1 SNHLY and CDR2 FYNNEI. This CDR3 region has 13 residues. The CDR3 nucleotides are TGTGCCAGCAGTGGGAGGGGCAATCAGCCCCAGCATTTT. It yields the protein CASSGRGNQPQHF.

V and J are TRBV12-3 or TRBV12-4 and TRBJ1-2; 12 nucleotides line up with TRBD1. The CDR3 length is 16 residues. The V segment lost 5 bases and the J segment 3 bases; nucleotides outside the gene matches: 7. This chain's CDR3 is CASSRDRGQGDYGYTF. The DNA for the CDR3 is TGTGCCAGCAGTCGGGACAGGGGGCAGGGTGACTATGGCTACACCTTC.

The chain carries TRBV20-1 and TRBJ2-1; 7 nucleotides align to TRBD2. The CDR3 runs to 14 residues. Per the germline V gene, CDR1 is DFQATT and CDR2 is SNEGSKA (reference sequence). V was clipped by 2 bases and J by 8 bases; unmatched bases: 9. CDR3 sequence reads: CSARSGAGLDEQFF. The CDR3 coding sequence is TGCAGTGCTAGAAGCGGGGCGGGATTAGATGAGCAGTTCTTC.

This chain joins TRBV7-9 and TRBJ1-5, with D tentatively TRBD1 (5 bases). V was trimmed by 5 bases and J by 1 base, leaving 12 bases between them. CDR1 is SEHNR and CDR2 is FQNEAQ in the germline V gene (reference sequence). The CDR3 sequence is 15 residues long. The CDR3 is CASSDNRDSNQPQHF. The CDR3 DNA is TGTGCCAGCAGCGACAACCGGGACAGCAATCAGCCCCAGCATTTT.

The chain's CDR3 is CASPPDEERDTEAFF. The CDR3 nucleotides are TGTGCCAGCCCCCCGGATGAGGAGAGGGACACTGAAGCTTTCTTT. The chain joins TRBV27 to TRBJ1-1; D remains unclear. Trimming left V 8 bases short and J 3 bases short, with 19 bases between. Germline CDR1 and CDR2: MNHEY and SMNVEV (reference sequence). This CDR3 has 15 amino acids.

The chain is built from TRBV19 and TRBJ2-5; 9 nucleotides match TRBD1. This CDR3 is built from 15 residues. Looked up from germline, CDR1 is LNHDA and CDR2 is SQIVND (reference sequence). Trimming removed 6 bases from V and 2 bases from J; junction bases left unmatched: 7. DNA of the CDR3: TGTGCCAGTAGCGGAACAGGGGGCGGACAAGAGACCCAGTACTTC. Its translation is CASSGTGGGQETQYF.

V is TRBV2 and J is TRBJ1-2; no definite D call. Trimming removed 3 bases at V and 4 bases at J, with 15 bases between. The CDR3 has 15 residues. CDR1 is SNHLY, CDR2 FYNNEI, per germline. The CDR3 DNA reads TGTGCCAGCAGTGACGGCGGCAGGTCGGGCTATGGCTACACCTTC. The encoded protein is CASSDGGRSGYGYTF.

This clonotype was observed a handful of times. The J gene is TRBJ1-6, the V gene TRBV6-1; D is possibly TRBD1 (6 bases). Germline V lookup: CDR1 MNHNS, CDR2 SASEGT. The CDR3 has 14 amino acids. Trimming took 6 bases from V and 9 from J, leaving 15 bases between them. The CDR3 sequence: CASRGEGDISPLHF. CDR3 nucleotides: TGTGCCAGCAGAGGGGAGGGGGACATTTCACCCCTCCACTTT.

The rearrangement joins TRBV6-1 to TRBJ2-1; D is possibly TRBD1 or TRBD2 (5 bases each). The CDR3 is 17 amino acids. The V gene lost 0 bases and the J gene lost 3 bases, with 15 bases spanning the gap. CDR1 and CDR2 (germline): MNHNS, SASEGT. CDR3 sequence: CASSEARGTVVYNEQFF. CDR3 nucleotide sequence: TGTGCCAGCAGTGAAGCGAGGGGAACAGTGGTCTACAATGAGCAGTTCTTC.

The rearrangement links TRBV7-2 to TRBJ2-7; the match to TRBD2 covers 9 bases. After removal of 2 bases from V and 5 bases from J, the junction contained 4 bases not matched to a gene. The CDR3 length is 14 residues. Germline CDR1 and CDR2: SGHTA and FQGNSA. The CDR3 here is CASSLRREGHEQYF. The CDR3 nucleotides read TGTGCCAGCAGCTTAAGGCGGGAGGGTCACGAGCAGTACTTC. The variable domain in full, completed from reference TRBV7-2 and TRBJ2-7, reads GAGVSQSPSNKVTEKGKDVELRCDPISGHTALYWYRQSLGQGLEFLIYFQGNSAPDKSGLPSDRFSAERTGGSVSTLTIQRTQQEDSAVYLCASSLRREGHEQYFGPGTRLTVT.

V and J are TRBV19 and TRBJ2-3, with TRBD2 as a possible D gene (5 bases). Germline loops: CDR1 LNHDA, CDR2 SQIVND (reference sequence). The CDR3 length is 16 residues. Trimming removed 7 bases from V and 3 bases from J, with 20 bases in between. DNA of the CDR3: TGTGCCAGTACCTCAGTGGGAGAGCCTGGAACAGATACGCAGTATTTT. The encoded protein is CASTSVGEPGTDTQYF.